Listed below are T cell receptor beta chains from one sample, sequenced in a study of CD8 T cells in Susac syndrome. Using its own MiXCR run on the immunoSEQ multiplex PCR reads, TCRdb lists one record per CDR3 protein. Of 120,000 or so distinct CDR3 sequences listed, approximately 96% were seen once; the top ten hold approximately 0.15%. The source material was CD4+ T cells from PBMCs. The receptor source for this set is a human donor with Susac syndrome. Each CDR3 is given with its conserved first and last residue. A D gene is named only where the DNA matches it firmly.

D gene	J gene	V gene	CDR3 protein
TRBD1	TRBJ2-5	TRBV20-1	CSATDRPRETQYF
-	TRBJ2-3	TRBV11-3	CASSHGGGFSDTQYF
-	TRBJ2-2	TRBV3-1	CASSRKGSGGELFF
TRBD2	TRBJ2-3	TRBV29-1	CSVAISGRYTDTQYF
TRBD1	TRBJ2-7	TRBV30	CAWRGSTGPSYEQYF
-	TRBJ1-2	TRBV4-1	CASSQDNQRNGYTF
-	TRBJ2-6	TRBV29-1	CSVDWGHNVLTF
-	TRBJ2-7	TRBV20-1	CSARRLGGSYEQYF
TRBD1	TRBJ2-7	TRBV5-1	CASSLVDRAEQYF
-	TRBJ1-4	TRBV30	CAWSEYGMREKLFF
-	TRBJ2-1	TRBV14	CASSQDALFSYNEQFF
-	TRBJ2-5	TRBV29-1	CSVERIQETQYF
TRBD2	TRBJ2-1	TRBV2	CASSEMLAGGNNEQFF
TRBD2	TRBJ2-7	TRBV4-2	CASSRTTGLAGGPVRGEQYF
-	TRBJ2-7	TRBV18	CASSRRQELVLEQYF
-	TRBJ2-3	TRBV7-2	CASRTRTQGTQYF
-	TRBJ2-1	TRBV5-6	CASSFLAYSGVGHNEQFF
-	TRBJ2-3	TRBV5-4	CASSSQETDTQYF
-	TRBJ1-1	TRBV18	CASSPRSPLGTEAFF
-	TRBJ2-2	TRBV29-1	CSVLLGELFF
-	TRBJ2-1	TRBV3-1	CALKRGGEQFF
-	TRBJ2-7	TRBV24-1	CATSDLRQVNSYEQYF
-	TRBJ2-2	TRBV15	CATSRGNTGELFF
-	TRBJ1-1	TRBV11-2	CASSVQGFTEAFF
-	TRBJ1-1	TRBV20-1	CSAMVPGNTEAFF
TRBD1	TRBJ1-5	TRBV2	CASSYRGRNQPQHF
-	TRBJ1-1	TRBV19	CASTPDDRRNTEAFF
-	TRBJ2-1	TRBV19	CASSTNPGPEQFF
-	TRBJ1-2	TRBV4-3	CASKSDVGYGYTF
TRBD2	TRBJ2-3	TRBV20-1	CSAKETSGSGDTQYF
-	TRBJ1-1	TRBV5-1	CASSLIGTSMNTEAFF
-	TRBJ1-1	TRBV6-2/TRBV6-3	CASSYGGNTEAFF
-	TRBJ1-1	TRBV28	CASSSLGDRRGNTEAFF
-	TRBJ2-5	TRBV5-4	CASSGRDSASRETQYF
TRBD1	TRBJ2-5	TRBV5-1	CASSRTGTGVQETQYF
-	TRBJ1-1	TRBV19	CASLGTEAFF
TRBD1	TRBJ1-2	TRBV20-1	CSATPGQGYYGYTF